What follows are 8 T cell receptor beta chains derived from one specimen sequenced in a study of early T cells in non-severe SARS-CoV-2 infection. In TCRdb, the 5' RACE reads were re-called with MiXCR into one record per CDR3 protein. The sample lists approximately 90,000 distinct CDR3 sequences; around 17% were seen once. The sequencing here drew on whole blood, taken at baseline. The receptors shown here come from an adult who was a healthcare worker with PCR-confirmed SARS-CoV-2 infection or an uninfected control (not recorded which).

The genes are TRBV5-1 and TRBJ1-2; tentative D call: TRBD1 (5 bases). The CDR3 totals 11 residues. Germline V gene lookup returns CDR1 SGHRS and CDR2 YFSETQ. V was cut by 5 bases and J by 8 bases, with 10 bases left in between. The CDR3 DNA reads as TGCGCCAGCAGGATCCGGGGCGGCTACACCTTC. Translated: CASRIRGGYTF.

This clonotype appeared a few times. This rearrangement joins TRBV20-1 to TRBJ2-7; 7 positions agree with TRBD2. V lost 5 bases, J lost 3 bases, and 13 bases stayed unmatched. The CDR3 has 15 residues. Germline V gene data show CDR1 as DFQATT and CDR2 as SNEGSKA (reference sequence). The CDR3 DNA reads as TGCAGTGCTCTGCCAGGGCGGGAGTCGATCTACGAGCAGTACTTC. Translated, it gives CSALPGRESIYEQYF.

This chain uses TRBV19 with TRBJ2-4; D call uncertain. From germline, CDR1 is LNHDA and CDR2 SQIVND (reference sequence). This CDR3 contains 16 residues. Trimming took off 3 bases at V and 0 bases at J, with 12 bases between the two ends. CDR3 bases: TGTGCCAGTAGTATCAAGGAAGTAAGAGCCAAAAACATTCAGTACTTC. It specifies CASSIKEVRAKNIQYF.

This clonotype occurred a few times. The rearrangement uses TRBV6-5 and TRBJ2-5; 13 nucleotides align to TRBD2. This CDR3 contains 14 residues. Looked up from germline, CDR1 is MNHEY and CDR2 is SVGAGI. With 6 bases clipped from V and 5 bases from J, the junction kept 3 bases outside the gene matches. CDR3 protein: CASRWTSGSETQYF. The CDR3 region has the DNA TGTGCCAGCAGATGGACTAGCGGGAGTGAGACCCAGTACTTC.

This clonotype was observed a few times. The chain links TRBV2 to TRBJ1-2; TRBD1 is a possible D gene (6 bases). This CDR3 spans 13 amino acids. Germline V gives CDR1 SNHLY, CDR2 FYNNEI. Trimming stripped 7 bases from V and 5 bases from J, with 14 bases between. CDR3 sequence: CASIAQGGYGYTF. The DNA of the CDR3 is TGTGCCAGCATCGCGCAAGGGGGATATGGCTACACCTTC.

This clonotype was seen more than once but under ten times. The CDR3 here is CASSQALGGTSNYGYTF. The CDR3 bases are TGCGCCAGCAGCCAAGCGTTGGGAGGAACTTCTAACTATGGCTACACCTTC. The chain employs TRBV4-3 and TRBJ1-2; D is unresolved. V dropped 1 base and J dropped 0 bases, with 15 bases sitting between them. CDR1 is LGHNA and CDR2 is YSLEER in the germline V gene. The CDR3 is made up of 17 amino acids.

This clonotype was recorded a few times. The J gene is TRBJ2-5, the V gene TRBV7-8, with 9 bases aligning to TRBD2. Germline-derived CDR1 and CDR2 are SGHVS and FQNEAQ. The CDR3 runs 16 residues. Unmatched junction bases numbered 8, after V lost 1 base and J lost 5 bases. For the CDR3, the DNA is TGTGCCAGCAGCTTAGGGGCGGCGGGAGGGCCGGAGACCCAGTACTTC. Translating it yields CASSLGAAGGPETQYF.

This clonotype was found a few times. V and J are TRBV12-3 or TRBV12-4 and TRBJ1-6; no reliable D call. V was trimmed by 2 bases and J by 5 bases, leaving 7 bases between them. CDR3 size: 14 residues. The CDR3 bases are TGTGCCAGCAGTTTACTGGGAGATAATTCACCCCTCCACTTT. Its translation is CASSLLGDNSPLHF.